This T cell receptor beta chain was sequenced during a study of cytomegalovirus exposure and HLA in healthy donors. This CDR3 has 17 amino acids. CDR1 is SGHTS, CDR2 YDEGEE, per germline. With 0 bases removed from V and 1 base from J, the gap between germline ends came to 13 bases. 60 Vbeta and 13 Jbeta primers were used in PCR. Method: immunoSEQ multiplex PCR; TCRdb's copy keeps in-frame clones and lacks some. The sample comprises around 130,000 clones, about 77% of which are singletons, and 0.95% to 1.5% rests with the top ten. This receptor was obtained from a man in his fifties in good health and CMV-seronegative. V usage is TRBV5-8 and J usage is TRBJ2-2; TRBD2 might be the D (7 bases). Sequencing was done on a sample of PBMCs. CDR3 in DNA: TGTGCCAGCAGCTTGGGGGGGCTAGCGGTGAACACCGGGGAGCTGTTTTTT. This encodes CASSLGGLAVNTGELFF.